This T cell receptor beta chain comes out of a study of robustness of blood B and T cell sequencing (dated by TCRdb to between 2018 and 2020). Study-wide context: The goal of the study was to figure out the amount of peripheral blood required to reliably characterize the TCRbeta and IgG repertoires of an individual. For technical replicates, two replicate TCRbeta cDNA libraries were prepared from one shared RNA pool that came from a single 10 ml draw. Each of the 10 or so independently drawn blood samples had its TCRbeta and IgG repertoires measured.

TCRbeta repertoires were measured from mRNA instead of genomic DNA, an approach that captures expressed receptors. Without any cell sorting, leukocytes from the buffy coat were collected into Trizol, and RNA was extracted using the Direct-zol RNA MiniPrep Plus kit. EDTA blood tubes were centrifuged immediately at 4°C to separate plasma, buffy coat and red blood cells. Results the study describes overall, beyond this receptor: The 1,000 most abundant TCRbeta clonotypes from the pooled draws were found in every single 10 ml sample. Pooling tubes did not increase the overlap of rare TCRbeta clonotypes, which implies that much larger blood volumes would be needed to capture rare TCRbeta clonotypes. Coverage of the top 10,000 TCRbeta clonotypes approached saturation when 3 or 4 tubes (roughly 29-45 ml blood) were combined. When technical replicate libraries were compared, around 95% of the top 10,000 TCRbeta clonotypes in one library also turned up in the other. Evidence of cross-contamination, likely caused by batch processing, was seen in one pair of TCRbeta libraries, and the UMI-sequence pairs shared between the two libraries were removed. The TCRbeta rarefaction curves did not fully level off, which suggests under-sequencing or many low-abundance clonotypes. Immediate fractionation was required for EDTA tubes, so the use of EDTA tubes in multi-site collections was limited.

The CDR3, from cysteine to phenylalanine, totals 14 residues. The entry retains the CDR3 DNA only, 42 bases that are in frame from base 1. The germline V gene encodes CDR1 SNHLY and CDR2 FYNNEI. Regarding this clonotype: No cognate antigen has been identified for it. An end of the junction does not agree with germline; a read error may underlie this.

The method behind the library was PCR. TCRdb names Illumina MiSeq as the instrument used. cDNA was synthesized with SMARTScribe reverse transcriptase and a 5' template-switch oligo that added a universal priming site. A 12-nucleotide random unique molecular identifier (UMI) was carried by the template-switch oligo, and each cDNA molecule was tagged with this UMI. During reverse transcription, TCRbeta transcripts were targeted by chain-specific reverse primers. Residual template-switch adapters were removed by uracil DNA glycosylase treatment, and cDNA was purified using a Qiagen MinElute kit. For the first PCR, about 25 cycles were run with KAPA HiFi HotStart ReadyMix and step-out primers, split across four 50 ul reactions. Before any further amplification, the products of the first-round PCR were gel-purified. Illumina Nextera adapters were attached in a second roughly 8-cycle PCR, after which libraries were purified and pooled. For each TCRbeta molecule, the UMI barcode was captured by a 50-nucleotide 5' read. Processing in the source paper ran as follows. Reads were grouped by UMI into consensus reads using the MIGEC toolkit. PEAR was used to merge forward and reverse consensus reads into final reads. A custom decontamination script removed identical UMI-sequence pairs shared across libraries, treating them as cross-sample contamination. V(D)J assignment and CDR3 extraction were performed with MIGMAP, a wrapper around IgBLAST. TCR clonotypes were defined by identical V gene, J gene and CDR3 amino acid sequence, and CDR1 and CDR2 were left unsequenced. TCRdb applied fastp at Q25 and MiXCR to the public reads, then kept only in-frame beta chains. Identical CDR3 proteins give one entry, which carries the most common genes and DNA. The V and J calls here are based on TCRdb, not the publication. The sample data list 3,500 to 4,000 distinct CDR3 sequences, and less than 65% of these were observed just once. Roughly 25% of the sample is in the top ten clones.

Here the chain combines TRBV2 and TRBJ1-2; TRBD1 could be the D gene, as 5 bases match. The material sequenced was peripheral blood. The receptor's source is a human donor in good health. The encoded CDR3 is CASIEAIGAGGYTF. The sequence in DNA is TGTGCCAGCATTGAAGCGATCGGGGCGGGTGGCTACACCTTC.